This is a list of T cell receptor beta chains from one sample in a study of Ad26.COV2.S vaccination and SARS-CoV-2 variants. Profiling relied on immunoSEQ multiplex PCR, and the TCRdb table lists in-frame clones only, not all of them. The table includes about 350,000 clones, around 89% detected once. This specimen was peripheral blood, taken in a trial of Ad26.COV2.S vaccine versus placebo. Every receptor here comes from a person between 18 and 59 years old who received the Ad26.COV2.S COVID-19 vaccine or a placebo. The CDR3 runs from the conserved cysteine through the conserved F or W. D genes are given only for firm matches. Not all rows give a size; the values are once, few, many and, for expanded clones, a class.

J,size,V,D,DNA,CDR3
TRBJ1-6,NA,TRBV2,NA,TGTGCCAGCAGTGAATCGTTAGGACAACGGACTAATTCACCCCTCCACTTT,CASSESLGQRTNSPLHF
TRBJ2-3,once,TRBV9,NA,TGTGCCAGCAGCCAACTAAGTCGACCCACAGATACGCAGTATTTT,CASSQLSRPTDTQYF
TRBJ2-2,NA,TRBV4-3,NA,TGCGCCAGCAGCCAAGAAATGGGCTTGAGGGGAACCACCGGGGAGCTGTTTTTT,CASSQEMGLRGTTGELFF
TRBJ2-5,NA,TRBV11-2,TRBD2,TGTGCCAGCAGCACCGTCCGGGGACTAGCGGGGGGCCGAAAAGAGACCCAGTACTTC,CASSTVRGLAGGRKETQYF
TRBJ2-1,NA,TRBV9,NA,TGTGCCAGCAGCCCGAGCGACTACAATGAGCAGTTCTTC,CASSPSDYNEQFF
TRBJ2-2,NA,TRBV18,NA,TGTGCCAGCTCACCACCGACAGCAGACACCGGGGAGCTGTTTTTT,CASSPPTADTGELFF
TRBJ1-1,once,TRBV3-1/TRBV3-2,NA,TGTGCCAGCAGCCATAGGGGGGGCGCTGGGAACACTGAAGCTTTCTTT,CASSHRGGAGNTEAFF
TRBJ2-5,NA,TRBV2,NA,TGTGCCAGCAGTGAACCGGAGACCCAGTACTTC,CASSEPETQYF
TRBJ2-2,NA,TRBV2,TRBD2,TGTGCCAGCAGTGGTACGGGAGGGGTAATTGTTACCGGGGAGCTGTTTTTT,CASSGTGGVIVTGELFF
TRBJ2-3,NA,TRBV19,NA,TGTGCCAGTAGGAGGCGTAGCACAGATACGCAGTATTTT,CASRRRSTDTQYF
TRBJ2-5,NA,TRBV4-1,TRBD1,TGCGCCAGCAGCCACGGGACAGGGGACGGAGAGACCCAGTACTTC,CASSHGTGDGETQYF
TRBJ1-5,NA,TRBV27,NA,TGTGCCAGCACCCTTCGGGGGGACGGCAGCAATCAGCCCCAGCATTTT,CASTLRGDGSNQPQHF